These T cell receptor beta chains were read from a single sample in a study of control samples from healthy donors and cancer patients. Sequencing was performed with immunoSEQ multiplex PCR; in TCRdb, only in-frame clones are kept and a portion is missing. This table has under 100,000 clones, about 87% appearing once. The sequenced material came from blood. These receptors all come from a woman in her sixties or seventies in good health. CDR3s include the opening cysteine and the closing phenylalanine or tryptophan. The D gene is left open where the match is weak. Size tells how often a clone was seen (once, few, many) or the class of an expanded clone, and some rows leave it out.

D gene,J gene,V gene,clone size,CDR3 DNA,CDR3 protein
.,TRBJ1-1,TRBV7-2,.,TGTGCCAGCAGTCCCACGTACAGGAACACTGAAGCTTTCTTT,CASSPTYRNTEAFF
.,TRBJ1-1,TRBV3-1/TRBV3-2,.,TGTGCCAGCAGCCAAGAAGGGCAGGGGACTGAAGCTTTCTTT,CASSQEGQGTEAFF
.,TRBJ1-3,TRBV7-9,.,TGTGCCAGCGGACCCTATGGAAACACCATATATTTT,CASGPYGNTIYF
TRBD2,TRBJ2-7,TRBV5-1,few,TGCGCCAGCAGCTCGGGACTAGCGGGAGCCCTGGGGGAGCAGTACTTC,CASSSGLAGALGEQYF
.,TRBJ2-3,TRBV13,.,TGTGCCAGCAGCGTCACAGATACGCAGTATTTT,CASSVTDTQYF
.,TRBJ2-7,TRBV7-9,.,TGTGCCAGCAGCGTTGGAAAACCCCCCTACGAGCAGTACTTC,CASSVGKPPYEQYF
TRBD2,TRBJ2-1,TRBV6-2/TRBV6-3,.,TGTGCCAGCAGTTACCCTGGGGCGGGAGGGTCCTACAATGAGCAGTTCTTC,CASSYPGAGGSYNEQFF
.,TRBJ2-1,TRBV5-6,.,TGTGCCAGCAGCTTTGGGAGGCCCTTGGATGAGCAGTTCTTC,CASSFGRPLDEQFF
.,TRBJ1-1,TRBV19,.,TGTGCCAGTAGTCCCCTCAGCGAGGGGGGAACTGAAGCTTTCTTT,CASSPLSEGGTEAFF
.,TRBJ1-5,TRBV29-1,.,TGCAGCGTTGGGCAGGGAGGAGGGCAGCCCCAGCATTTT,CSVGQGGGQPQHF
.,TRBJ2-7,TRBV9,.,TGTGCCAGCAGCGTAGAAGCTAGCCTTGTAAACGAGCAGTACTTC,CASSVEASLVNEQYF
TRBD2,TRBJ2-1,TRBV11-2,.,TGTGCCAGCAGCTTAAGAGCGGGAGGGCTTAACTCCTACAATGAGCAGTTCTTC,CASSLRAGGLNSYNEQFF
TRBD1,TRBJ1-2,TRBV28,.,TGTGCCAGCAGCCCCCCGGGAGGGGGCTTTAACTATGGCTACACCTTC,CASSPPGGGFNYGYTF
TRBD1,TRBJ1-4,TRBV19,once,TGTGCCAGTAGTATAGGTGGGGGACAGGGACGAGAAAAACTGTTTTTT,CASSIGGGQGREKLFF
.,TRBJ1-5,TRBV5-4,few,TGTGCCAGCAGCTTACAGGGCGAGAATCAGCCCCAGCATTTT,CASSLQGENQPQHF
.,TRBJ2-7,TRBV5-8,.,TGTGCCAGCAGCTTGATGGGACCCCCAGTCTACGAGCAGTACTTC,CASSLMGPPVYEQYF
.,TRBJ1-6,TRBV10-1,.,TGCGCCAGCAGTGAGTCTTGGAGTTCACCCCTCCACTTT,CASSESWSSPLHF
TRBD1,TRBJ2-1,TRBV11-2,once,TGTGCCAGCAGCTTAGGGACAGGGACCAATGAGCAGTTCTTC,CASSLGTGTNEQFF
.,TRBJ2-1,TRBV28,.,TGTGCCAGCAGGACCAGGGAGTCTATGGAATTCTTC,CASRTRESMEFF
TRBD1,TRBJ1-2,TRBV2,.,TGTGCCAGCGCTACAGGGGGCTATGGCTACACCTTC,CASATGGYGYTF
.,TRBJ1-5,TRBV18,.,TGTGCCAGCTCACGGGGGGAAATTCAGCCCCAGCATTTT,CASSRGEIQPQHF
.,TRBJ1-6,TRBV6-5,.,TGTGCCAGCAGTTACTCGGGGACCTCGTATAATTCACCCCTCCACTTT,CASSYSGTSYNSPLHF
TRBD1,TRBJ1-1,TRBV19,.,TGTGCCAGTAGGGACAGGGGTCGGGCTTTCTTT,CASRDRGRAFF
TRBD2,TRBJ2-7,TRBV20-1,once,TGCAGTGCGAGTAGCGGGAGCCAACACGAGCAGTACTTC,CSASSGSQHEQYF
TRBD2,TRBJ2-3,TRBV5-1,.,TGCGCCAGCAGCTTGGGGGCGGGAGTTGATACGCAGTATTTT,CASSLGAGVDTQYF
.,TRBJ2-3,TRBV5-1,.,TGCGCCAGCAGCGCAGGGACATCCCGGGATACGCAGTATTTT,CASSAGTSRDTQYF
.,TRBJ1-5,TRBV30,.,TGTGCCTGGAGTGGCAGTAATAATCAGCCCCAGCATTTT,CAWSGSNNQPQHF
TRBD2,TRBJ2-1,TRBV6-2/TRBV6-3,.,TGTGCCAGCAGTCGGGGGGGTCTGAGGATTTACAATGAGCAGTTCTTC,CASSRGGLRIYNEQFF
.,TRBJ2-1,TRBV6-5,.,TGTGCCAGCACCCCCCCTGGGGGGAATGAGCAGTTCTTC,CASTPPGGNEQFF
.,TRBJ2-2,TRBV2,once,TGTGCCAGCAGCGCCGACAGCAACTTTAGGACCGGGGAGCTGTTTTTT,CASSADSNFRTGELFF
.,TRBJ1-1,TRBV9,.,TGTGCCAGCAGCGTAGTACAGGCGAACACTGAAGCTTTCTTT,CASSVVQANTEAFF
.,TRBJ2-2,TRBV7-9,few,TGTGCCAGCAGCTTAACCATCGCCGCCGGGGAGCTGTTTTTT,CASSLTIAAGELFF
.,TRBJ1-2,TRBV28,.,TGTGCCAGCAGTTCGCCAGTCCTAAACTATGGCTACACCTTC,CASSSPVLNYGYTF
.,TRBJ2-7,TRBV3-1/TRBV3-2,.,TGTGCCAGCAGCCAAGTGGGCGGGGCCCCCTACGAGCAGTACTTC,CASSQVGGAPYEQYF
.,TRBJ1-5,TRBV19,once,TGTGCCAGTAGTATAGTATCAGGACCCCATCAGCCCCAGCATTTT,CASSIVSGPHQPQHF
.,TRBJ1-2,TRBV12-3/TRBV12-4,.,TGTGCCAGCAGCCCCGGCAACTATGGCTACACCTTC,CASSPGNYGYTF
TRBD1,TRBJ1-6,TRBV9,.,TGTGCCAGCAGCGTAGCTCGGGACAGCTTTAGATCACCCCTCCACTTT,CASSVARDSFRSPLHF
.,TRBJ1-1,TRBV7-8,.,TGTGCCAGCAGCTTAGCGCCGGGAATTATGAACACTGAAGCTTTCTTT,CASSLAPGIMNTEAFF